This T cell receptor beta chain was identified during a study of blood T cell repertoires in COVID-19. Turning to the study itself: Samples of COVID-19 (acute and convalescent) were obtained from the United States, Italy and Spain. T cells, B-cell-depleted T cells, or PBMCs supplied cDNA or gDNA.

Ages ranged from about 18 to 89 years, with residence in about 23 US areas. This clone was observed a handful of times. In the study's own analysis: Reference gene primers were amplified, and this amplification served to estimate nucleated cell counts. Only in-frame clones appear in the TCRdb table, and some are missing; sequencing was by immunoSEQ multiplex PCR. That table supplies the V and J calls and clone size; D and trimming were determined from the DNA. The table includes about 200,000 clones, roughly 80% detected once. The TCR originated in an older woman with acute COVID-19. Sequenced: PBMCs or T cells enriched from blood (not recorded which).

This CDR3 is CASSLEAGAYEQYF. CDR3 DNA sequence: TGTGCCAGCAGTTTAGAAGCAGGGGCCTACGAGCAGTACTTC. This chain uses TRBV27 with TRBJ2-7, with D possibly matching TRBD1 (6 bases). CDR1 is MNHEY and CDR2 is SMNVEV in the germline V gene (reference sequence). The CDR3 sequence is 14 residues long. V was shortened by 2 bases and J by 2 bases, with 10 bases between the two germline ends.